Below are 18 T cell receptor beta chains sequenced from a single sample in a study of blood T cell repertoires in COVID-19. Here immunoSEQ multiplex PCR was the method, and the copy in TCRdb shows in-frame clones only, minus some. This sample has roughly 160,000 clones; more than 65% occur once, and the top ten carry approximately 7.6%. Material: peripheral blood. These receptors originate from a woman aged 60 to 75 with COVID-19, enrolled during active disease.

CDR3 loop: CASSSYSTSGVYEQYF. DNA for the CDR3: TGTGCCAGCAGTTCCTACTCGACTAGCGGAGTCTACGAGCAGTACTTC. The chain employs TRBV6-2 or TRBV6-3 and TRBJ2-7; 9 positions match TRBD2. Germline V lookup: CDR1 MNHEY, CDR2 SVGEGT. V lost 4 bases to trimming and J lost 3 bases; unmatched junction nucleotides: 10. The length of the CDR3 is 16 residues.

This chain uses TRBV19 with TRBJ1-1; the match to TRBD1 covers 7 bases. Germline lookup yields CDR1 LNHDA and CDR2 SQIVND (reference sequence). The CDR3 has 16 amino acids. Trimming took 3 bases from V and 0 from J; bases not matched to a gene: 7. The CDR3 sequence: CASSIPPGQLNTEAFF. CDR3 DNA: TGTGCCAGTAGTATCCCTCCGGGACAGTTGAACACTGAAGCTTTCTTT.

This clone was detected once. This sequence joins TRBV3-1 (or the pseudogene TRBV3-2) and TRBJ1-4; 11 nucleotides match TRBD1. Trimming removed 2 bases from V and 10 bases from J; junction bases left unmatched: 9. CDR3 size: 16 residues. Germline assignment: CDR1 LGHDT and CDR2 YNNKEL (reference sequence). CDR3 loop: CASSQHTGTGGRKLFF. The CDR3 coding sequence is TGTGCCAGCAGCCAACACACCGGGACAGGGGGAAGAAAACTGTTTTTT.

The chain recombines TRBV28 with TRBJ2-7, with D perhaps matching TRBD2 (5 bases). CDR3 length equals 14 residues. Germline values: CDR1 MDHEN, CDR2 SYDVKM. V was trimmed by 1 base and J by 3 bases, leaving 10 bases between them. The CDR3, as DNA: TGTGCCAGCAGTTTATCCGGCGACTACTACGAGCAGTACTTC. It is translated as CASSLSGDYYEQYF.

The chain employs TRBV7-3 and TRBJ2-3; D is possibly TRBD2 (6 bases). The CDR3 has 16 amino acids. V dropped 1 base and J dropped 4 bases, with 15 bases sitting between them. Looked up from germline, CDR1 is SGHTA and CDR2 is FQGTGA. The CDR3 sequence is CASSLNGGRTADTQYF. The CDR3 region has the DNA TGTGCCAGCAGCTTAAACGGGGGAAGGACGGCAGATACGCAGTATTTT.

V and J are TRBV9 and TRBJ2-5, with 12 bases matching TRBD2. Losses at the gene ends were 2 bases for V and 2 bases for J; bases not matched to a gene: 16. The CDR3 covers 20 residues. The germline CDR1 and CDR2 sequences are SGDLS and YYNGEE. The CDR3 spells CASSVGPGASGGARQETQYF. The CDR3 coding sequence is TGTGCCAGCAGCGTTGGCCCGGGGGCTAGCGGGGGGGCCAGGCAAGAGACCCAGTACTTC.

The count of this clone is one. J is TRBJ1-6 and V is TRBV9; maybe TRBD1 (6 bases). CDR3 size: 15 residues. With 4 bases removed from V and 3 bases from J, the gap between germline ends came to 11 bases. Germline CDR1 reads SGDLS; CDR2 reads YYNGEE. CDR3 nucleotides: TGTGCCAGCAGCCAAGGGGGGGGCTATAATTCACCCCTCCACTTT. Translated: CASSQGGGYNSPLHF.

V is TRBV6-5 and J is TRBJ2-1; D may be TRBD2 (5 bases). V dropped 7 bases and J dropped 6 bases, with 13 bases sitting between them. Germline lookup yields CDR1 MNHEY and CDR2 SVGAGI. The CDR3 extends over 13 amino acids. The CDR3 region is CASTALGSNEQFF. Here the CDR3 DNA reads TGTGCCAGCACGGCCCTGGGGAGCAATGAGCAGTTCTTC.

The DNA of the CDR3 is TGTGCCAGCAGCAGATCTAGCGGGGGCTTCTCCTACAATGAGCAGTTCTTC. It codes for CASSRSSGGFSYNEQFF. The J gene is TRBJ2-1, the V gene TRBV9; 10 nucleotides align to TRBD2. Unmatched junction bases numbered 7, after V lost 4 bases and J lost 0 bases. The CDR3 extends over 17 amino acids. Germline CDR1 reads SGDLS; CDR2 reads YYNGEE.

The rearrangement uses TRBV15 and TRBJ2-1; TRBD2 agrees at 14 bases. J lost 8 bases, V lost 0 bases, and 6 bases had no gene match. This CDR3 spans 17 amino acids. Germline CDR1 and CDR2: LNHNV and YYDKDF (reference sequence). DNA for the CDR3: TGTGCCACCAGCAGAGATCAGACTAGCGGGGGGGCCCATGAGCAGTTCTTC. Protein sequence: CATSRDQTSGGAHEQFF.

The V gene is TRBV4-1, the J gene TRBJ1-6, with 10 bases aligning to TRBD1. J was trimmed by 8 bases and V by 4 bases; bases with no gene match: 8. The CDR3 is made up of 16 amino acids. CDR1 MGHRA and CDR2 YSYEKL come from the germline V gene. DNA of the CDR3: TGCGCCAGCAGCCGAGGCCCCGGACAGGGGGATTCACCCCTCCACTTT. Its translation: CASSRGPGQGDSPLHF.

This clone was recorded a few times. Here the CDR3 reads CSASGGPQGYEQYV. The DNA for the CDR3 is TGCAGTGCTAGTGGGGGGCCCCAAGGCTACGAGCAGTACGTC. V is TRBV20-1 and J is TRBJ2-7, with D possibly called TRBD1 or TRBD2 (6 bases each). The CDR3 extends over 14 amino acids. Deletions cut 3 bases from V and 3 bases from J, with 15 bases between. CDR1 and CDR2 (germline): DFQATT, SNEGSKA (reference sequence).

This sequence joins TRBV7-2 and TRBJ1-4; perhaps TRBD1 as D (6 bases). Trimming cost V 3 bases and J 7 bases, with 9 bases left between them. The CDR3 length is 13 residues. The germline V gene encodes CDR1 SGHTA and CDR2 FQGNSA. CDR3 sequence reads: CASSFTGSEKLFF. The DNA of the CDR3 is TGTGCCAGCAGCTTCACAGGGTCTGAAAAACTGTTTTTT.

The chain has TRBV7-9 and TRBJ1-4; maybe TRBD1 (6 bases). The germline V gene has CDR1 SEHNR and CDR2 FQNEAQ (reference sequence). The CDR3 length is 13 residues. V was pared by 5 bases and J by 7 bases, with 11 bases between. The CDR3 DNA is TGTGCCAGCAGCCCCTTGGGGGCTGAAAAACTGTTTTTT. Residues: CASSPLGAEKLFF.

V usage is TRBV5-6 and J usage is TRBJ1-1; the D gene is possibly TRBD1 (6 bases). The V end lost 4 bases, the J end lost 2 bases, and 15 bases lay between the germline ends. The CDR3 is 15 amino acids. CDR1 and CDR2 (germline): SGHDT, YYEEEE. The CDR3 sequence is CASSRTDSRNTEAFF. The CDR3 nucleotides are TGTGCCAGCAGCCGGACGGACAGTAGAAACACTGAAGCTTTCTTT.

This chain links TRBV6-5 with TRBJ2-7, with D uncertain. Germline CDR1 MNHEY, CDR2 SVGAGI. The CDR3 spans 11 residues. Trimming stripped 4 bases from V and 3 bases from J, with 4 bases between. CDR3 sequence: CASSLNYEQYF. The CDR3 nucleotides read TGTGCCAGCAGTTTAAACTACGAGCAGTACTTC.

This chain uses TRBV19 with TRBJ1-6, with D maybe TRBD1 (5 bases). Trimming cost V 5 bases and J 5 bases, with 10 bases left between them. The CDR3 covers 14 residues. Germline CDR1 LNHDA, CDR2 SQIVND (reference sequence). This chain's CDR3 is CASSQGMNNSPLHF. The CDR3, as DNA: TGTGCCAGTAGTCAGGGAATGAATAATTCACCCCTCCACTTT.

This clone was detected only a few times. The J gene is TRBJ2-1, the V gene TRBV4-1; 9 nucleotides match TRBD2. The germline V gene encodes CDR1 MGHRA and CDR2 YSYEKL. The trim removed 0 bases at V and 0 bases at J, leaving 9 bases unmatched. The CDR3 is 19 amino acids. The CDR3 nucleotides read TGCGCCAGCAGCCAAGATAAAAGAGCTAGCGGGACCTCCTACAATGAGCAGTTCTTC. Protein product: CASSQDKRASGTSYNEQFF.